The rows below give T cell receptor beta chains drawn from one sample of a study of blood T cell repertoires in COVID-19. This table comes from immunoSEQ multiplex PCR, and its TCRdb copy is limited to in-frame clones, with some not included. The table shows roughly 330,000 clones, with more than 75% occurring only once. The specimen was PBMCs or T cells enriched from blood (not recorded which). These receptors were collected from a woman aged 18 to 35 who had recovered from COVID-19. CDR3s include the opening cysteine and the closing phenylalanine or tryptophan. D genes are given only for firm matches. A clone size is listed for some rows: how often the clone was seen (once, few, many), or a class if it is expanded.

NA | TRBJ2-5 | TRBV19 | NA | CASSMASQETQYF | TGTGCCAGTAGTATGGCCAGCCAAGAGACCCAGTACTTC
NA | TRBJ2-7 | TRBV28 | NA | CASSPRRGQSYEQYF | TGTGCCAGCAGTCCCAGGAGGGGACAGTCCTACGAGCAGTACTTC
NA | TRBJ1-2 | TRBV5-4 | TRBD1 | CASSLVDREFYGYTF | TGTGCCAGCAGCTTAGTCGACAGGGAGTTCTATGGCTACACCTTC
NA | TRBJ1-2 | TRBV10-3 | NA | CAILGGEQYGYTF | TGTGCCATCCTTGGGGGGGAACAGTATGGCTACACCTTC
NA | TRBJ2-1 | TRBV4-1 | TRBD1 | CASSQVRGTGNNEQFF | TGCGCCAGCAGCCAAGTGAGGGGGACAGGGAACAATGAGCAGTTCTTC
NA | TRBJ2-1 | TRBV28 | TRBD2 | CASSPTSEGRDEQFF | TGTGCCAGCAGTCCGACTAGCGAAGGGAGGGATGAGCAGTTCTTC
NA | TRBJ2-1 | TRBV5-1 | NA | CASSGTTGYYNEQFF | TGCGCCAGCAGCGGAACTACAGGTTACTACAATGAGCAGTTCTTC
NA | TRBJ2-7 | TRBV7-2 | NA | CASSLSPGDEQYF | TGTGCCAGCAGCTTAAGTCCAGGGGACGAGCAGTACTTC
NA | TRBJ2-7 | TRBV5-1 | NA | CASSPDFGEQYF | TGCGCCAGCAGCCCGGACTTCGGCGAGCAGTACTTC
NA | TRBJ1-1 | TRBV18 | TRBD1 | CASSPTGTGNTEAFF | TGTGCCAGCTCACCAACCGGGACAGGGAACACTGAAGCTTTCTTT
NA | TRBJ1-6 | TRBV7-3 | NA | CASSPTGTYNSPLHF | TGTGCCAGCAGCCCCACAGGGACCTATAATTCACCCCTCCACTTT
NA | TRBJ2-1 | TRBV6-5 | NA | CASSNRATQQFF | TGTGCCAGCAGCAACAGGGCGACCCAGCAGTTCTTC
once | TRBJ1-4 | TRBV28 | TRBD1 | CASSSAGGASNEKLFF | TGTGCCAGCAGTTCTGCAGGGGGCGCTTCTAATGAAAAACTGTTTTTT
NA | TRBJ2-7 | TRBV18 | NA | CASSPWQGGVEQYF | TGTGCCAGCTCACCGTGGCAGGGGGGTGTCGAGCAGTACTTC
NA | TRBJ1-1 | TRBV6-5 | TRBD1 | CASRDRGRAEAFF | TGTGCCAGCAGGGACAGGGGGCGAGCTGAAGCTTTCTTT
NA | TRBJ1-4 | TRBV6-1 | NA | CASSALWQETNEKLFF | TGTGCCAGCAGTGCCCTCTGGCAGGAAACTAATGAAAAACTGTTTTTT
NA | TRBJ2-1 | TRBV28 | TRBD2 | CASSSHALGLAGAPDNEQFF | TGTGCCAGCAGCTCCCACGCGCTGGGCCTAGCGGGAGCGCCCGACAATGAGCAGTTCTTC
NA | TRBJ2-1 | TRBV9 | TRBD2 | CASSVANGKAGGLYNEQFF | TGTGCCAGCAGCGTAGCTAACGGGAAAGCGGGAGGGCTTTACAATGAGCAGTTCTTC
few | TRBJ1-2 | TRBV29-1 | TRBD1 | CSVESGQGEKGYTF | TGCAGCGTTGAATCGGGACAGGGAGAAAAAGGCTACACCTTC
NA | TRBJ2-5 | TRBV6-2/TRBV6-3 | TRBD1 | CASSYDQGAGETQYF | TGTGCCAGCAGTTACGACCAGGGGGCGGGAGAGACCCAGTACTTC